The 25 T cell receptor beta chains below were found in one sample sequenced in a study of lung T cells in sarcoidosis with Löfgren's syndrome. Using its own MiXCR run on the reads, TCRdb lists one record per CDR3 protein. In the table there are 15,000 to 25,000 distinct CDR3 sequences, 20% to 25% of which are singletons. Sequencing was done on a sample of CD4+ T cells from bronchoalveolar lavage. The receptor source for this set is a human donor with sarcoidosis (Löfgren's syndrome or another form), or a control subject (not recorded which).

This clonotype was seen at least ten times. The chain uses TRBV2 and TRBJ1-4, with unresolved D. CDR1 SNHLY and CDR2 FYNNEI come from the germline V gene. The V end was cut by 7 bases, the J end by 8 bases, with 17 bases between. This CDR3 spans 14 amino acids. CDR3 bases: TGTGCCAGCAACGGAGGATCAGCTTGGGAAAAACTGTTTTTT. Translation: CASNGGSAWEKLFF. The full variable domain, in which reference TRBV2 and TRBJ1-4 provide the parts outside the CDR3, is EPEVTQTPSHQVTQMGQEVILRCVPISNHLYFYWYRQILGQKVEFLVSFYNNEISEKSEIFDDQFSVERPDGSNFTLKIRSTKLEDSAMYFCASNGGSAWEKLFFGSGTQLSVL.

This clonotype was counted ten times or more. V gene TRBV7-9 combines with J gene TRBJ2-3; 7 bases align to TRBD2. J was trimmed by 3 bases and V by 6 bases; bases with no gene match: 12. The CDR3 length is 16 residues. The germline V gene has CDR1 SEHNR and CDR2 FQNEAQ (reference sequence). CDR3 bases: TGTGCCAGCAGTTCTCGAGGCGGGGGACGGACAGATACGCAGTATTTT. Its protein is CASSSRGGGRTDTQYF. The variable domain in full, completed from reference TRBV7-9 and TRBJ2-3, reads DTGVSQNPRHKITKRGQNVTFRCDPISEHNRLYWYRQTLGQGPEFLTYFQNEAQLEKSRLLSDRFSAERPKGSFSTLEIQRTEQGDSAMYLCASSSRGGGRTDTQYFGPGTRLTVL.

In this sample, this clonotype turned up many times. The V gene is TRBV18, the J gene TRBJ1-2, with D perhaps matching TRBD1 (5 bases). The germline V gene has CDR1 KGHSH and CDR2 LQKENI. This CDR3 is built from 16 residues. V was shortened by 8 bases and J by 1 base, with 20 bases between the two germline ends. CDR3 in amino acids: CASTRTPTGINYGYTF. The CDR3 DNA follows: TGTGCCAGCACCAGGACACCCACGGGGATTAACTATGGCTACACCTTC.

Relative to its sample, this clonotype is medium-sized. The chain employs TRBV27 and TRBJ2-7; 9 bases map to TRBD1. Germline V gives CDR1 MNHEY, CDR2 SMNVEV (reference sequence). V shed 5 bases and J 6 bases; nucleotides not matched to a gene: 5. The CDR3 is 13 residues long. The CDR3 nucleotides read TGTGCCAGCAGTCGGGACAGGGCTGCCGAGCAGTACTTC. It specifies CASSRDRAAEQYF.

The CDR3 sequence: CASSPASGDKFNEQFF. In DNA form, the CDR3 reads TGTGCCAGCAGCCCGGCTAGCGGAGATAAATTCAATGAGCAGTTCTTC. This chain connects TRBV5-6 to TRBJ2-1; 7 bases are a match to TRBD2. The V segment lost 4 bases and the J segment 6 bases; nucleotides outside the gene matches: 13. This CDR3 contains 16 residues. Germline CDR1 and CDR2: SGHDT and YYEEEE.

This clonotype occurred a few times. The chain couples TRBV5-1 to TRBJ2-7, with TRBD1 matching over 7 bases. Per the germline V gene, CDR1 is SGHRS and CDR2 is YFSETQ. CDR3 size: 15 residues. J was trimmed by 0 bases and V by 4 bases; bases with no gene match: 7. CDR3 residues: CASSPGQTFSYEQYF. CDR3 DNA sequence: TGCGCCAGCAGCCCGGGACAGACGTTCTCCTACGAGCAGTACTTC.

By sample fraction, this clonotype is medium-sized (0.01 to 0.1%). This chain joins TRBV25-1 and TRBJ1-2; 10 positions match TRBD1. V was pared by 3 bases and J by 7 bases, with 11 bases of the junction left unmatched. The germline gives CDR1 MGHDK, CDR2 SYGVNS. The CDR3 runs to 16 residues. CDR3 DNA: TGTGCCAGCAGTGATCCCGGGGACAGGGGATTAAGTGGCTACACCTTC. Residues: CASSDPGDRGLSGYTF.

As to this clonotype: A read error may produce the germline difference seen at one junction end. The chain is built from TRBV20-1 and TRBJ2-5; 8 bases are a match to TRBD2. From germline, CDR1 is DFQATT and CDR2 SNEGSKA (reference sequence). The CDR3 length is 16 residues. As DNA, the CDR3 is TGCAGTGTTCCATCTCAAAGCGGGAGAGACCAAGAGACCCGGTACTTC. It specifies CSVPSQSGRDQETRYF.

The rearrangement uses TRBV12-3 or TRBV12-4 and TRBJ1-2; 7 bases are a match to TRBD1. V lost 5 bases, J lost 6 bases, and 18 bases stayed unmatched. The CDR3 runs to 17 residues. CDR3 sequence reads: CASSTSTGTVRIHGYTF. CDR3 in DNA: TGTGCCAGCAGTACTAGCACTGGGACAGTGAGGATCCATGGCTACACCTTC.

This clonotype showed up many times. The CDR3 sequence: CASSQSEGKTEAFF. The CDR3 nucleotides read TGTGCCAGCAGCCAAAGTGAGGGTAAGACTGAAGCTTTCTTT. The chain uses TRBV3-1 and TRBJ1-1; unclear D gene. Germline V gene sequence: CDR1 LGHDT, CDR2 YNNKEL (reference sequence). The CDR3 contains 14 residues. The V gene lost 2 bases and the J gene lost 5 bases, with 12 bases spanning the gap.

By frequency in the sample, this clonotype is medium-sized. This chain uses TRBV7-2 with TRBJ2-3; 7 nucleotides agree with TRBD2. Germline V gene data show CDR1 as SGHTA and CDR2 as FQGNSA. The CDR3 has 15 amino acids. With V trimmed by 5 bases and J by 4 bases, 9 bases remained unmatched. DNA for the CDR3: TGTGCCAGCAGCCGCATGGGGAGGGCCGCAGATACGCAGTATTTT. Protein: CASSRMGRAADTQYF.

This clonotype was seen repeatedly, ten times or more. This rearrangement joins TRBV7-9 to TRBJ1-2; D is possibly TRBD1 (5 bases). The germline V gene has CDR1 SEHNR and CDR2 FQNEAQ (reference sequence). CDR3 length equals 13 residues. V gave up 1 base and J gave up 3 bases, with 6 bases separating them. The CDR3 sequence is CASSLGRDYGYTF. CDR3 bases: TGTGCCAGCAGCTTAGGCAGGGACTATGGCTACACCTTC.

Many counts were recorded for this clonotype. The chain links TRBV7-6 to TRBJ2-2, with D hard to call. The V end lost 7 bases, the J end lost 0 bases, and 6 bases lay between the germline ends. The germline gives CDR1 SGHVS, CDR2 FNYEAQ. This CDR3 is 13 amino acids long. DNA of the CDR3: TGTGCCAGCACTGAGACGAACACCGGGGAGCTGTTTTTT. This encodes CASTETNTGELFF.

CDR3 in amino acids: CASSFQSGSEDEQFF. The CDR3 DNA reads as TGTGCCAGCAGTTTTCAAAGCGGGAGTGAGGATGAGCAGTTCTTC. V and J are TRBV12-3 or TRBV12-4 and TRBJ2-1; 8 bases fit TRBD2. V shed 3 bases and J 8 bases; nucleotides not matched to a gene: 9. The CDR3 consists of 15 residues.

V usage is TRBV9 and J usage is TRBJ2-1; 7 bases are a match to TRBD2. V lost 4 bases to trimming and J lost 1 base; unmatched junction nucleotides: 2. The CDR3 runs to 14 residues. Germline-derived CDR1 and CDR2 are SGDLS and YYNGEE. CDR3 loop: CASSPAGSYNEQFF. CDR3 bases: TGTGCCAGCAGCCCAGCGGGATCCTACAATGAGCAGTTCTTC.

Note on this clonotype: This may stem from a read error, because a much larger clone lies one nucleotide away. The V and J genes are TRBV20-1 and TRBJ2-1; 13 bases are a match to TRBD2. The CDR3 contains 12 residues. Germline CDR1 DFQATT, CDR2 SNEGSKA (reference sequence). The CDR3 DNA follows: TGCAGTGCTGGACTAGCGGGAGATGAGCAGCTCTTC. It is translated as CSAGLAGDEQLF.

This clonotype is judged medium-sized. This sequence joins TRBV20-1 and TRBJ2-3; 7 nucleotides match TRBD2. Germline V gene data show CDR1 as DFQATT and CDR2 as SNEGSKA (reference sequence). This CDR3 has 13 residues. The trim removed 3 bases at V and 6 bases at J, leaving 6 bases unmatched. The CDR3 spells CSAREGGSDTQYF. CDR3 nucleotides: TGCAGTGCTAGGGAAGGCGGGAGTGATACGCAGTATTTT.

In this sample, this clonotype turned up a few times. This chain uses TRBV9 with TRBJ2-5, with D tentatively TRBD2 (6 bases). V was cut by 4 bases and J by 1 base, with 20 bases left in between. CDR3 size: 17 residues. Per germline, CDR1 SGDLS and CDR2 YYNGEE. CDR3 coding DNA: TGTGCCAGCAGCAATAACCAGGGACTCAGTGCCCAAGAGACCCAGTACTTC. Its protein is CASSNNQGLSAQETQYF.

As regards this clonotype: Germline is not matched at one junction end, which may reflect a read error. The genes are TRBV2 and TRBJ2-7; no clear D. The CDR3 covers 14 residues. Germline values: CDR1 SNHLY, CDR2 FYNNEI. The DNA for the CDR3 is TGTGCCAGCAGTGCGGGCCTAGGCCGGTACGGGCAGTACTTC. Its translation is CASSAGLGRYGQYF. The whole variable domain, filled in from reference TRBV2 and TRBJ2-7, reads EPEVTQTPSHQVTQMGQEVILRCVPISNHLYFYWYRQILGQKVEFLVSFYNNEISEKSEIFDDQFSVERPDGSNFTLKIRSTKLEDSAMYFCASSAGLGRYGQYFGPGTRLTVT.

This clonotype was counted a single time. The CDR3 reads CASSLGTDSPGNTIYF. In nucleotides, the CDR3 is TGTGCCAGCAGCTTGGGGACGGACAGCCCCGGAAACACCATATATTTT. The chain couples TRBV7-2 to TRBJ1-3; D perhaps matches TRBD1 (6 bases). V lost 3 bases and J 4 bases, leaving 16 bases between the germline ends. In germline, CDR1 is SGHTA, CDR2 FQGNSA. The CDR3 contains 16 residues.

As regards this clonotype: A much larger clone is a single base away; this may be a read error. This sequence joins TRBV24-1 and TRBJ1-5; 9 bases are shared with TRBD1. Germline CDR1 and CDR2: KGHDR and SFDVKD. The CDR3 is made up of 15 amino acids. CDR3 protein: CATSDPGTGYQSQHF. CDR3 in DNA: TGTGCCACCAGTGATCCCGGGACAGGGTATCAGTCCCAGCATTTT.

This clonotype was found many times. The J gene is TRBJ1-1, the V gene TRBV24-1, with 7 nucleotides matching TRBD1. The V and J ends lost 10 bases and 3 bases, in that order; junction bases with no gene match: 10. The length of the CDR3 is 14 residues. Germline V gene lookup returns CDR1 KGHDR and CDR2 SFDVKD. CDR3 coding DNA: TGTGCCACTGAGGGAGGGGGCGCGGACACTGAAGCTTTCTTT. It encodes CATEGGGADTEAFF.

This clonotype qualifies as medium-sized. The CDR3: CASSPGTPSEQYF. The CDR3 DNA follows: TGTGCCAGCAGTCCCGGGACTCCATCCGAGCAGTACTTC. V is TRBV6-2 or TRBV6-3 and J is TRBJ2-7, with a possible D match to TRBD2 (6 bases). The CDR3 runs 13 residues. The germline gives CDR1 MNHEY, CDR2 SVGEGT. Trimming pared 5 bases from V and 6 bases from J, leaving 14 bases between.

A few counts support this clonotype. The DNA of the CDR3 is TGCGCCAGCAGCTTGACTAGCGGGACTCTCGTGTCCAAAAACATTCAGTACTTC. Amino acid sequence: CASSLTSGTLVSKNIQYF. The V gene is TRBV5-1, the J gene TRBJ2-4, with 10 bases lining up with TRBD2. Germline-derived CDR1 and CDR2 are SGHRS and YFSETQ. V trimming: 1 base; J trimming: 2 bases; junction bases outside the gene matches: 9. The CDR3 has 18 amino acids.

A word on this clonotype: A much larger clone differs from this one at a single base, so this may be a read error. The genes are TRBV28 and TRBJ2-7; the match to TRBD1 covers 10 bases. Germline CDR1 and CDR2: MDHEN and SYDVKM. The ends lost 6 bases at V and 6 bases at J; junction bases unmatched: 11. This CDR3 has 15 residues. CDR3 in amino acids: CASRSFRDRGCEQYF. The CDR3 DNA reads as TGTGCCAGCAGGTCCTTTCGGGACAGGGGCTGCGAGCAGTACTTC.